The 26 T cell receptor beta chains reported below all come from one sample, sequenced in a study of cytotoxic CD8 clonotypes in ibrutinib-treated CLL. Measured with immunoSEQ multiplex PCR; TCRdb has only the in-frame clones, and not every one. The top ten clones hold over 5% of a sample with 65,000 to 95,000 clones, more than 70% of them seen once. Sequences were derived from PBMCs, sampled before ibrutinib treatment. The receptors here all came from a human donor with chronic lymphocytic leukemia.

V is TRBV30 and J is TRBJ2-7, with D unclear. Germline V gives CDR1 GTSNPN, CDR2 SVGIG (reference sequence). The CDR3 extends over 14 amino acids. V lost 1 base to trimming and J lost 5 bases, with 15 bases between them. CDR3 sequence (DNA): TGTGCCTGGAGTGATATACCTCGAGAGAACGAGCAGTACTTC. Translated: CAWSDIPRENEQYF.

V gene TRBV5-4 combines with J gene TRBJ1-1; D call uncertain. In germline, CDR1 is SGHNT, CDR2 YYREEE (reference sequence). The CDR3 contains 13 residues. V lost 1 base to trimming and J lost 2 bases, with 6 bases between them. The CDR3 DNA reads as TGTGCCAGCAGCTTGTGGGCAAACACTGAAGCTTTCTTT. It encodes CASSLWANTEAFF. The full variable domain, with the rest looked up from reference TRBV5-4 and TRBJ1-1, is ETGVTQSPTHLIKTRGQQVTLRCSSQSGHNTVSWYQQALGQGPQFIFQYYREEENGRGNFPPRFSGLQFPNYSSELNVNALELDDSALYLCASSLWANTEAFFGQGTRLTVV.

The CDR3 is CAATGNGNTIYF. In DNA, the CDR3 is TGTGCCGCTACAGGGAATGGAAACACCATATATTTT. This sequence joins TRBV10-3 and TRBJ1-3; weak D call: TRBD1 (6 bases). The CDR3 length is 12 residues. V lost 11 bases and J lost 3, with 11 bases in between. Germline V lookup: CDR1 ENHRY, CDR2 SYGVKD.

The chain combines TRBV5-1 with TRBJ2-7; tentatively, D is TRBD2 (5 bases). The germline V and J ends were trimmed by 5 bases and 0 bases, with 12 bases remaining between them. The CDR3 consists of 14 residues. The germline gives CDR1 SGHRS, CDR2 YFSETQ. CDR3 in DNA: TGCGCCAGCAGGAAGGGAGACTCCTCCTACGAGCAGTACTTC. Residues: CASRKGDSSYEQYF.

The rearrangement joins TRBV30 to TRBJ2-3; D is undetermined. Deletions cut 5 bases from V and 0 bases from J, with 12 bases between. From germline, CDR1 is GTSNPN and CDR2 SVGIG (reference sequence). The CDR3 spans 14 residues. The CDR3: CAWRRPPSTDTQYF. In DNA, the CDR3 is TGTGCCTGGCGACGACCCCCTAGCACAGATACGCAGTATTTT.

The chain is built from TRBV7-9 and TRBJ1-3; D call uncertain. Trimming removed 2 bases at V and 1 base at J, with 6 bases between. The CDR3 spans 14 residues. Per germline, CDR1 SEHNR and CDR2 FQNEAQ (reference sequence). The CDR3 region is CASSLSLSGNTIYF. DNA for the CDR3: TGTGCCAGCAGCTTATCTCTATCTGGAAACACCATATATTTT.

The gene calls are TRBV6-1 and TRBJ1-4; 7 bases map to TRBD1. The germline CDR1 and CDR2 sequences are MNHNS and SASEGT. Trimming took 6 bases from V and 3 from J; bases not matched to a gene: 7. This CDR3 has 15 amino acids. CDR3 protein: CASRSGGISNEKLFF. CDR3 in DNA: TGTGCCAGCAGATCAGGGGGGATATCTAATGAAAAACTGTTTTTT.

The CDR3 here is CASSTELAGGPSGTQYF. In DNA form, the CDR3 reads TGTGCCAGCAGTACCGAACTAGCGGGAGGGCCCTCGGGTACGCAGTATTTT. This chain uses TRBV6-4 with TRBJ2-3; 13 bases agree with TRBD2. The CDR3 length is 17 residues. Per the germline V gene, CDR1 is MRHNA and CDR2 is SNTAGT. V gave up 5 bases and J gave up 8 bases; unmatched junction bases: 13.

The chain uses TRBV6-6 and TRBJ2-3; 7 bases map to TRBD2. The V gene end was trimmed by 5 bases and the J gene end by 6 bases; junction bases not matched to a gene: 8. The CDR3 totals 14 residues. Germline V gene data show CDR1 as MNHNY and CDR2 as SVGAGI (reference sequence). The CDR3: CASSILAGVDTQYF. The DNA of the CDR3 is TGTGCCAGCAGTATCCTCGCGGGGGTGGATACGCAGTATTTT.

The chain couples TRBV9 to TRBJ2-3, with a possible D match to TRBD2 (6 bases). The CDR3 has 13 residues. Germline CDR1 is SGDLS and CDR2 is YYNGEE. The V end lost 3 bases, the J end lost 5 bases, and 10 bases lay between the germline ends. The CDR3 reads CASSAEAGDTQYF. The CDR3 nucleotides read TGTGCCAGCAGCGCGGAAGCGGGAGATACGCAGTATTTT.

V gene TRBV27 combines with J gene TRBJ1-3; weak D call: TRBD1 (5 bases). The V end was cut by 5 bases, the J end by 0 bases, with 11 bases between. The CDR3 is 15 residues long. CDR1 is MNHEY, CDR2 SMNVEV, per germline (reference sequence). CDR3 residues: CASSPGLLSGNTIYF. The DNA of the CDR3 is TGTGCCAGCAGTCCGGGACTCCTCTCTGGAAACACCATATATTTT.

The rearrangement joins TRBV27 to TRBJ1-1; TRBD1 agrees at 10 bases. This CDR3 has 15 amino acids. Per germline, CDR1 MNHEY and CDR2 SMNVEV (reference sequence). The trim removed 4 bases at V and 6 bases at J, leaving 8 bases unmatched. CDR3 region: CASSSPGQGSPEAFF. Written as DNA, the CDR3 is TGTGCCAGCAGTTCTCCGGGACAGGGGTCACCTGAAGCTTTCTTT.

The genes are TRBV5-1 and TRBJ2-7, with a possible D match to TRBD2 (5 bases). This CDR3 comprises 13 residues. The germline V gene encodes CDR1 SGHRS and CDR2 YFSETQ. The V gene lost 1 base and the J gene lost 3 bases, with 8 bases spanning the gap. Written as DNA, the CDR3 is TGCGCCAGCAGCTTGTCTAGCCACTACGAGCAGTACTTC. Residues: CASSLSSHYEQYF.

The sample holds a few counts of this clone. The chain employs TRBV19 and TRBJ1-2, with 7 bases identical to TRBD1. The CDR3 length is 12 residues. CDR1 and CDR2 from the germline V gene are LNHDA and SQIVND (reference sequence). Trimming at V came to 9 bases and at J to 3 bases, leaving 4 bases not matched to a gene. CDR3 DNA sequence: TGTGCCAGCTCAGGGGGGGACTATGGCTACACCTTC. This codes for CASSGGDYGYTF. Variable domain in full (rest from reference TRBV19 and TRBJ1-2): DGGITQSPKYLFRKEGQNVTLSCEQNLNHDAMYWYRQDPGQGLRLIYYSQIVNDFQKGDIAEGYSVSREKKESFPLTVTSAQKNPTAFYLCASSGGDYGYTFGSGTRLTVV.

This chain joins TRBV5-6 and TRBJ1-1; no definite D call. CDR1 is SGHDT and CDR2 is YYEEEE in the germline V gene. Trimming left V 4 bases short and J 5 bases short, with 15 bases between. This CDR3 is 14 amino acids long. The CDR3 region is CASSNERVRTEAFF. For the CDR3, the DNA is TGTGCCAGCAGCAATGAGAGGGTTCGTACTGAAGCTTTCTTT.

This chain links TRBV27 with TRBJ1-3; no firm D call. This CDR3 is built from 14 residues. Trimming removed 0 bases at V and 3 bases at J, with 6 bases between. Germline values: CDR1 MNHEY, CDR2 SMNVEV (reference sequence). The CDR3 spells CASSLSGGGNTIYF. In nucleotides, the CDR3 is TGTGCCAGCAGTTTATCGGGCGGTGGAAACACCATATATTTT.

V gene TRBV4-2 combines with J gene TRBJ2-7, with D unresolved. Germline V gene lookup returns CDR1 LGHNA and CDR2 YNFKEQ. The V end was cut by 0 bases, the J end by 2 bases, with 17 bases between. The CDR3 has 17 amino acids. The DNA for the CDR3 is TGTGCCAGCAGCCAAGATCCCCCCGGGCTACAAACCTACGAGCAGTACTTC. Translating it yields CASSQDPPGLQTYEQYF.

The J gene is TRBJ2-7, the V gene TRBV18; TRBD2 aligns across 13 bases. This CDR3 is 15 amino acids long. The germline CDR1 and CDR2 sequences are KGHSH and LQKENI. The trim removed 0 bases at V and 6 bases at J, leaving 2 bases unmatched. CDR3 in amino acids: CASSPPGLAGPEQYF. In DNA, the CDR3 is TGTGCCAGCTCACCACCGGGACTAGCGGGACCCGAGCAGTACTTC.

This clone has just one count. The V call is TRBV4-3, the J call TRBJ2-7, with D perhaps matching TRBD2 (5 bases). The CDR3 totals 14 residues. Between the trimmed V and J ends, which lost 0 bases and 6 bases, there was a span of 12 bases. Germline CDR1 is LGHNA and CDR2 is YSLEER. The CDR3 region has the DNA TGCGCCAGCAGCCAAGATCGGGATCGTGCCGAGCAGTACTTC. Protein product: CASSQDRDRAEQYF.

The chain carries TRBV4-1 and TRBJ2-7; D is unclear. With 1 base removed from V and 3 bases from J, the gap between germline ends came to 16 bases. This CDR3 spans 16 amino acids. Germline-derived CDR1 and CDR2 are MGHRA and YSYEKL. The CDR3 region is CASSQAVTAGNYEQYF. As DNA, the CDR3 is TGCGCCAGCAGCCAAGCGGTAACTGCAGGCAACTACGAGCAGTACTTC.

The chain joins TRBV7-3 to TRBJ2-3; no clear D. The V gene lost 2 bases and the J gene lost 4 bases, with 4 bases spanning the gap. The CDR3 spans 12 residues. Germline V CDR1 and CDR2: SGHTA, FQGTGA. The CDR3 loop reads CASSLDPDTQYF. The CDR3 DNA reads as TGTGCCAGCAGCTTAGACCCAGATACGCAGTATTTT.

The chain combines TRBV5-1 with TRBJ2-7; a possible D gene is TRBD2 (6 bases). V lost 4 bases and J lost 1, with 21 bases in between. Germline-derived CDR1 and CDR2 are SGHRS and YFSETQ. CDR3 length: 17 amino acids. Written as DNA, the CDR3 is TGCGCCAGCAGCCCGGGGGAAGAGGGAACGGGATCCTACGAGCAGTACTTC. Its protein product is CASSPGEEGTGSYEQYF.

The chain combines TRBV20-1 with TRBJ1-3; no clear D. The V gene's germline CDR1 is DFQATT and CDR2 SNEGSKA (reference sequence). CDR3 length: 10 residues. V was cut by 4 bases and J by 4 bases, with 2 bases left in between. The CDR3 coding sequence is TGCAGTGCTAAGGGAAACACCATATATTTT. Its translation is CSAKGNTIYF.

The chain combines TRBV5-1 with TRBJ2-3; 7 bases align to TRBD1. Trimming cost V 4 bases and J 0 bases; bases outside gene matches: 14. The CDR3 has 18 amino acids. Germline V gives CDR1 SGHRS, CDR2 YFSETQ. In nucleotides, the CDR3 is TGCGCCAGCAGCCCAGGGTGGACAGGCGCCTATAGCACAGATACGCAGTATTTT. Its translation is CASSPGWTGAYSTDTQYF. Drawing the rest from reference TRBV5-1 and TRBJ2-3, the complete variable domain is KAGVTQTPRYLIKTRGQQVTLSCSPISGHRSVSWYQQTPGQGLQFLFEYFSETQRNKGNFPGRFSGRQFSNSRSEMNVSTLELGDSALYLCASSPGWTGAYSTDTQYFGPGTRLTVL.

The rearrangement uses TRBV6-1 and TRBJ2-7; no reliable D call. This CDR3 region has 11 residues. Germline V gene sequence: CDR1 MNHNS, CDR2 SASEGT. The V end was cut by 9 bases, the J end by 3 bases, with 9 bases between. The CDR3 sequence: CASVRFYEQYF. CDR3 DNA sequence: TGTGCCAGTGTCAGGTTCTACGAGCAGTACTTC.

Only one count was recorded for this clone. V usage is TRBV29-1 and J usage is TRBJ2-7; no clear D. V was cut by 7 bases and J by 3 bases, with 13 bases left in between. The CDR3 runs to 12 residues. CDR1 SQVTM and CDR2 ANQGSEA come from the germline V gene. DNA for the CDR3: TGCAGCGCCCAGAACGATCTCTACGAGCAGTACTTC. Translated, it gives CSAQNDLYEQYF.